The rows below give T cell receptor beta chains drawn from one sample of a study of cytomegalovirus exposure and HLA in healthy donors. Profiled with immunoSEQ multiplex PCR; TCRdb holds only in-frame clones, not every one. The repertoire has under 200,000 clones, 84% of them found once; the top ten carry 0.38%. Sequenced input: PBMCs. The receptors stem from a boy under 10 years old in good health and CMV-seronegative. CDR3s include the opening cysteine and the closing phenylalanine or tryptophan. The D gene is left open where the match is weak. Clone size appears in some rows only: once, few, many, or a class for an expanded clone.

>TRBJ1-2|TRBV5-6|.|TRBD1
CASSLRDRAPNYGYTF
TGTGCCAGCAGCTTGAGGGACAGGGCCCCTAACTATGGCTACACCTTC
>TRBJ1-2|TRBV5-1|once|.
CASSLNRDAGYTF
TGCGCCAGCAGCTTGAACAGGGACGCTGGCTACACCTTC
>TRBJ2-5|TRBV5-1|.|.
CASSLELRPLYETQYF
TGCGCCAGCAGCTTGGAGTTGCGGCCCCTGTATGAGACCCAGTACTTC
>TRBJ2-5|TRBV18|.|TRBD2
CASSPPLGTKQETQYF
TGTGCCAGCTCACCACCCCTCGGGACTAAACAAGAGACCCAGTACTTC
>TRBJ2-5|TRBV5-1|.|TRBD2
CASSLAGLAVQETQYF
TGCGCCAGCAGCTTGGCGGGACTAGCTGTTCAAGAGACCCAGTACTTC
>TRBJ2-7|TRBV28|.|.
CASSFKLGSSYEQYF
TGTGCCAGCAGTTTTAAGTTGGGCAGTTCCTACGAGCAGTACTTC
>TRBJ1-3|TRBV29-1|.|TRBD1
CSVLQGAGNTIYF
TGCAGCGTACTACAGGGGGCTGGAAACACCATATATTTT
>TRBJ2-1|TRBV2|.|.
CASTADSNNEQFF
TGTGCCAGCACCGCGGACAGTAACAATGAGCAGTTCTTC
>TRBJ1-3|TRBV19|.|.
CASTDSPFSGNTIYF
TGTGCCAGTACGGACAGCCCTTTCTCTGGAAACACCATATATTTT
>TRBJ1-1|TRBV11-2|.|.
CASKGSGTEAFF
TGTGCCAGCAAGGGGTCAGGCACTGAAGCTTTCTTT